The 20 T cell receptor beta chains listed next were all sequenced from one sample in a study of blood T cell repertoires in COVID-19 (dated by TCRdb to 2019 to 2021). Library creation used the immunoSEQ multiplex PCR assay. TCRdb retrieved this table from immuneACCESS and kept in-frame rearrangements only. Not all clones are present; in checked studies, unresolved V genes account for under half, and no reason is known for the remainder. For this sample there are over 130,000 clones; about three quarters appear just once. The top ten clones comprise approximately 4.5% of the sample. Sequenced input: peripheral blood. The receptors here all came from a woman aged 80 or older with active or convalescent COVID-19.

The chain uses TRBV7-2 and TRBJ2-7, with 10 nucleotides matching TRBD2. Germline CDR1 and CDR2: SGHTA and FQGNSA. V trimming: 4 bases; J trimming: 1 base; junction bases outside the gene matches: 13. The CDR3 extends over 18 amino acids. CDR3 sequence reads: CASSSQQISGGRSYEQYF. The CDR3 DNA reads as TGTGCCAGCAGCTCGCAGCAAATTAGCGGGGGGCGTTCCTACGAGCAGTACTTC.

The CDR3 DNA reads TGTGCCAGCAGCCAACAGAATTCACCCCTCCACTTT. It specifies CASSQQNSPLHF. The chain uses TRBV3-1 (or the pseudogene TRBV3-2) and TRBJ1-6; D is undetermined. V was clipped by 2 bases and J by 7 bases, with 3 bases between them. CDR1 and CDR2 (germline): LGHDT, YNNKEL (reference sequence). The CDR3 is 12 amino acids.

This clone was found once. J is TRBJ1-2 and V is TRBV18; tentative D call: TRBD1 (6 bases). CDR1 is KGHSH, CDR2 LQKENI, per germline. This CDR3 is 13 amino acids long. The V end lost 2 bases, the J end lost 6 bases, and 10 bases lay between the germline ends. CDR3 DNA: TGTGCCAGCTCACCATTGGCAGGGGATGGCTACACCTTC. This encodes CASSPLAGDGYTF. The full variable domain, completed using reference TRBV18 and TRBJ1-2, is NAGVMQNPRHLVRRRGQEARLRCSPMKGHSHVYWYRQLPEEGLKFMVYLQKENIIDESGMPKERFSAEFPKEGPSILRIQQVVRGDSAAYFCASSPLAGDGYTFGSGTRLTVV.

The chain recombines TRBV5-4 with TRBJ2-3, with 7 bases that match TRBD2. CDR1 and CDR2 from the germline V gene are SGHNT and YYREEE (reference sequence). This CDR3 comprises 17 residues. The trim removed 4 bases at V and 6 bases at J, leaving 17 bases unmatched. CDR3 protein: CASSPIRLGEGSDTQYF. In DNA form, the CDR3 reads TGTGCCAGCAGCCCGATACGACTCGGGGAGGGTTCTGATACGCAGTATTTT.

Note on this clone: A read error may be the cause here, since a much bigger clone is one base away. Distinct nucleotide sequences in the sample also encode this CDR3. The chain combines TRBV4-3 with TRBJ2-7; D is uncertain. Per germline, CDR1 LGHNA and CDR2 YSLEER. V lost 0 bases and J lost 2, with 5 bases in between. The CDR3 is 13 amino acids. The CDR3 coding sequence is TGCGCCAGCAGCCAAGACCGGGCCTACGAGCAGTACTTC. The encoded protein is CASSQDRAYEQYF.

In this sample, this clone turned up once. This chain links TRBV15 with TRBJ1-5, with TRBD1 as a possible D gene (5 bases). V lost 5 bases and J lost 5, with 16 bases in between. Per the germline V gene, CDR1 is LNHNV and CDR2 is YYDKDF (reference sequence). The CDR3 totals 15 residues. The CDR3 loop reads CATSSYGGAHQPQHF. In nucleotides, the CDR3 is TGTGCCACCAGCTCCTATGGTGGGGCTCATCAGCCCCAGCATTTT.

The chain recombines TRBV7-8 with TRBJ1-1; D ambiguous. V lost 0 bases, J lost 0 bases, and 8 bases lay in between. Germline lookup yields CDR1 SGHVS and CDR2 FQNEAQ. This CDR3 contains 15 residues. CDR3 region: CASSLAGVMNTEAFF. CDR3 in DNA: TGTGCCAGCAGCTTAGCCGGGGTCATGAACACTGAAGCTTTCTTT.

The genes are TRBV2 and TRBJ1-2; tentatively, D is TRBD1 (6 bases). Trimming took off 2 bases at V and 5 bases at J, with 15 bases between the two ends. The CDR3 consists of 15 residues. Germline-derived CDR1 and CDR2 are SNHLY and FYNNEI. CDR3 DNA sequence: TGTGCCAGCAGTGAACAGGGGAGTATTGGTTATGGCTACACCTTC. It is translated as CASSEQGSIGYGYTF.

The genes are TRBV7-2 and TRBJ2-3, with 15 bases fitting TRBD2. J lost 2 bases, V lost 5 bases, and 8 bases had no gene match. Looked up from germline, CDR1 is SGHTA and CDR2 is FQGNSA. This CDR3 has 18 residues. CDR3 nucleotide sequence: TGTGCCAGCAGCCCAGGGACTAGCGGGGGGAGTTACACAGATACGCAGTATTTT. As protein: CASSPGTSGGSYTDTQYF.

The chain employs TRBV7-2 and TRBJ1-2; 7 bases agree with TRBD1. Germline lookup yields CDR1 SGHTA and CDR2 FQGNSA. The ends lost 3 bases at V and 1 base at J; junction bases unmatched: 2. The CDR3 totals 14 residues. The CDR3 protein is CASSLDRNNYGYTF. CDR3 bases: TGTGCCAGCAGCTTGGACAGGAATAACTATGGCTACACCTTC.

This clone has just one count. The chain carries TRBV28 and TRBJ1-2, with D hard to call. Germline V gene sequence: CDR1 MDHEN, CDR2 SYDVKM. Trimming took 3 bases from V and 8 from J, leaving 13 bases between them. The CDR3 spans 13 residues. CDR3 DNA sequence: TGTGCCAGCAGTTTGTCTTACCGAGAGGGCTACACCTTC. Protein product: CASSLSYREGYTF.

The V call is TRBV28, the J call TRBJ1-2, with D possibly matching TRBD1 (5 bases). This CDR3 region has 12 residues. CDR1 and CDR2 (germline): MDHEN, SYDVKM. V lost 3 bases and J 10 bases, leaving 12 bases between the germline ends. The DNA of the CDR3 is TGTGCCAGCAGTTTTATTATGGGGCCCTACACCTTC. Protein product: CASSFIMGPYTF.

This clone was seen a single time. The chain combines TRBV6-5 with TRBJ2-2, with 9 bases fitting TRBD1. V lost 6 bases, J lost 7 bases, and 9 bases stayed unmatched. This CDR3 is 15 amino acids long. CDR1 and CDR2 (germline): MNHEY, SVGAGI. CDR3 sequence: CASRPTGGIIGELFF. The DNA of the CDR3 is TGTGCCAGCAGGCCGACAGGGGGTATTATCGGGGAGCTGTTTTTT.

This clone was observed once. This chain uses TRBV11-1 with TRBJ2-5; 12 bases are a match to TRBD1. Unmatched junction bases numbered 7, after V lost 3 bases and J lost 5 bases. The CDR3 has 16 residues. Germline V gene lookup returns CDR1 SGHAT and CDR2 FQDESV (reference sequence). The CDR3 sequence is CASSLYGTGGSETQYF. The CDR3, as DNA: TGTGCCAGCAGCTTGTACGGGACAGGGGGCAGCGAGACCCAGTACTTC. The full variable domain, completed using reference TRBV11-1 and TRBJ2-5, is EAEVAQSPRYKITEKSQAVAFWCDPISGHATLYWYRQILGQGPELLVQFQDESVVDDSQLPKDRFSAERLKGVDSTLKIQPAELGDSAMYLCASSLYGTGGSETQYFGPGTRLLVL.

Only a few counts were recorded for this clone. The chain joins TRBV2 to TRBJ2-3; TRBD2 might be the D (6 bases). The CDR3 has 14 residues. V shed 5 bases and J shed 1 base, with 10 bases lying between them. The germline V gene encodes CDR1 SNHLY and CDR2 FYNNEI. CDR3 nucleotides: TGTGCCAGCAGTCCAGCGGGCGGCACAGATACGCAGTATTTT. This encodes CASSPAGGTDTQYF.

V gene TRBV2 combines with J gene TRBJ1-6; no clear D. The CDR3 is made up of 14 amino acids. Trimming took 1 base from V and 10 from J, leaving 11 bases between them. Per the germline V gene, CDR1 is SNHLY and CDR2 is FYNNEI. The CDR3 region is CASSEDSRRSPLHF. The CDR3 DNA is TGTGCCAGCAGTGAAGACAGCCGTAGGTCACCCCTCCACTTT.

This clone has only one observation. V and J are TRBV7-2 and TRBJ1-2, with 8 bases matching TRBD1. V trimming: 2 bases; J trimming: 8 bases; junction bases outside the gene matches: 10. The CDR3 extends over 15 amino acids. In germline, CDR1 is SGHTA, CDR2 FQGNSA. The CDR3 is CASSLRSRQGQGYTF. CDR3 nucleotides: TGTGCCAGCAGCTTAAGATCCCGACAGGGGCAGGGCTACACCTTC.

With regard to this clone: An end of the junction does not agree with germline; a read error may underlie this. The J gene is TRBJ2-3, the V gene TRBV12-3 or TRBV12-4, with TRBD2 matching 13 bases. The CDR3 runs to 12 residues. As DNA, the CDR3 is TGTGCCAGCAGAAAGACTAGCGGGGGGCCGGTATTT. It specifies CASRKTSGGPVF.

This sequence joins TRBV9 and TRBJ1-2, with D possibly being TRBD1 (6 bases). CDR1 and CDR2 from the germline V gene are SGDLS and YYNGEE. The germline V and J ends were trimmed by 0 bases and 4 bases, with 13 bases remaining between them. The CDR3 length is 15 residues. The CDR3: CASSVASGGGYGYTF. The CDR3 nucleotides read TGTGCCAGCAGCGTAGCTTCGGGGGGCGGCTATGGCTACACCTTC.

V usage is TRBV12-3 or TRBV12-4 and J usage is TRBJ1-2; no firm D call. Trimming removed 2 bases from V and 7 bases from J, with 5 bases in between. This CDR3 has 11 amino acids. This chain's CDR3 is CASSLQFGYTF. In DNA form, the CDR3 reads TGTGCCAGCAGTTTACAATTTGGCTACACCTTC.